The 13 T cell receptor beta chains reported below all come from one sample, sequenced in a study of molecular identifiers for immune sequencing clone quantification. TCRdb itself ran the PCR reads through MiXCR, one entry per CDR3 protein. The table includes 50,000 to 70,000 distinct CDR3 sequences, about 18% detected once. The source material was naive CD8+ T cells from blood, with Jurkat cell RNA spiked in. The subset here: FACS-sorted CD8+CD4-CCR7+CD45RA+ naive T cells. Receptors were obtained from a human donor in good health. Some libraries in this study had Jurkat cell RNA spiked in.

At least ten counts were recorded for this clonotype. The chain has TRBV28 and TRBJ2-7; D possibly matches TRBD1 or TRBD2 (5 bases each). Germline CDR1 is MDHEN and CDR2 is SYDVKM. V dropped 2 bases and J dropped 6 bases, with 11 bases sitting between them. This CDR3 comprises 13 residues. The CDR3 reads CASSLEGPFEQYF. The CDR3 DNA follows: TGTGCCAGCAGTTTAGAGGGGCCCTTCGAGCAGTACTTC.

This clonotype has more than one count but fewer than ten. The CDR3 nucleotides are TGTGCCACCAGTCGCAGCGAGAGAGGTGGCGGGGAGCTGTTTTTT. Its translation: CATSRSERGGGELFF. The genes are TRBV24-1 and TRBJ2-2, with unresolved D. CDR3 length: 15 amino acids. From germline, CDR1 is KGHDR and CDR2 SFDVKD. V shed 6 bases and J shed 7 bases, with 17 bases lying between them.

In this sample, this clonotype turned up many times. This chain joins TRBV27 and TRBJ2-7, with TRBD2 matching 9 bases. The CDR3 has 16 residues. V trimming: 5 bases; J trimming: 2 bases; junction bases outside the gene matches: 10. The germline V gene has CDR1 MNHEY and CDR2 SMNVEV (reference sequence). The CDR3 loop reads CASSTIWTSETYEQYF. CDR3 nucleotide sequence: TGTGCCAGCAGTACGATCTGGACTAGCGAAACCTACGAGCAGTACTTC.

This clonotype was observed at least ten times. The rearrangement uses TRBV29-1 and TRBJ2-6; TRBD1 is a possible D gene (6 bases). The ends were cut back, 3 bases at V and 2 bases at J, with 11 bases in the middle. CDR1 SQVTM and CDR2 ANQGSEA come from the germline V gene. The CDR3 totals 15 residues. Here the CDR3 DNA reads TGCAGCGTTGAGCACAGGGAAGCTGGGGCCAACGTCCTGACTTTC. Protein: CSVEHREAGANVLTF.

This clonotype was detected a few times. This rearrangement joins TRBV14 to TRBJ2-1; unclear D gene. The CDR3 totals 18 residues. Germline V gene data show CDR1 as SGHDN and CDR2 as FVKESK. V was cut by 0 bases and J by 3 bases, with 18 bases left in between. The CDR3 DNA sequence: TGTGCCAGCAGCCAAGAAAGTTGGGTCTTTGGGAACTACAATGAGCAGTTCTTC. As protein: CASSQESWVFGNYNEQFF.

At least ten counts were recorded for this clonotype. The chain employs TRBV30 and TRBJ2-1; no clear D gene. V lost 5 bases to trimming and J lost 6 bases, with 2 bases between them. The CDR3 runs 9 residues. Germline values: CDR1 GTSNPN, CDR2 SVGIG (reference sequence). The CDR3, as DNA: TGTGCCTGGGGCAATGAGCAGTTCTTC. Translated, it gives CAWGNEQFF.

The V gene is TRBV13, the J gene TRBJ2-1, with TRBD2 identical over 11 bases. Trimming cost V 1 base and J 1 base; bases outside gene matches: 6. Germline-derived CDR1 and CDR2 are PRHDT and FYEKMQ (reference sequence). The CDR3 spans 18 residues. The CDR3 spells CASSLALAGVGSYNEQFF. CDR3 DNA sequence: TGTGCCAGCAGCTTAGCACTAGCGGGAGTTGGGTCCTACAATGAGCAGTTCTTC.

To note about this clonotype: A read error is possible here, since a much larger clone lies one base away. This chain connects TRBV4-2 to TRBJ2-1, with D unclear. CDR1 and CDR2 (germline): LGHNA, YNFKEQ. The CDR3 loop spans 16 amino acids. The CDR3 region is CASSQEFSRPNNEQLF. CDR3 in DNA: TGTGCCAGCAGCCAAGAGTTTTCTAGGCCCAACAATGAGCAGCTCTTC.

This clonotype occurred a few times. The gene calls are TRBV6-2 or TRBV6-3 and TRBJ1-2; D not certain. In germline, CDR1 is MNHEY, CDR2 SVGEGT. The CDR3 length is 15 residues. Trimming pared 5 bases from V and 5 bases from J, leaving 18 bases between. CDR3 in amino acids: CASSLPGEFPYGYTF. CDR3 nucleotides: TGTGCCAGCAGTCTGCCAGGAGAATTTCCTTATGGCTACACCTTC.

This clonotype was seen many times. The rearrangement links TRBV7-2 to TRBJ1-6; 9 positions match TRBD1. Germline V CDR1 and CDR2: SGHTA, FQGNSA. The CDR3 has 17 residues. Trimming removed 5 bases from V and 4 bases from J; junction bases left unmatched: 9. The CDR3 sequence: CASSPRQGDIYNSPLHF. CDR3 DNA sequence: TGTGCCAGCAGCCCAAGACAGGGGGACATTTATAATTCACCCCTCCACTTT.

The table lists this clonotype with many counts. This rearrangement joins TRBV4-1 to TRBJ2-7; 10 bases are shared with TRBD2. The CDR3 loop spans 15 amino acids. CDR1 and CDR2 from the germline V gene are MGHRA and YSYEKL. With 3 bases clipped from V and 5 bases from J, the junction kept 7 bases outside the gene matches. CDR3 sequence (DNA): TGCGCCAGCAGCCAGGAACTAGCGGGAAATGACGAGCAGTACTTC. Amino acid sequence: CASSQELAGNDEQYF.

In its sample, this clonotype was seen many times. Here the CDR3 DNA reads TGTGCCTGGAGTGGCTACAGGATGCCCGCGAACACTGAAGCTTTCTTT. Amino acid sequence: CAWSGYRMPANTEAFF. The J gene is TRBJ1-1, the V gene TRBV30; possibly TRBD1 for D (5 bases). V was trimmed by 1 base and J by 1 base, leaving 16 bases between them. There are 16 residues in the CDR3. The V gene's germline CDR1 is GTSNPN and CDR2 SVGIG (reference sequence). The entire variable domain, with the rest obtained from reference TRBV30 and TRBJ1-1, is as follows: SQTIHQWPATLVQPVGSPLSLECTVEGTSNPNLYWYRQAAGRGLQLLFYSVGIGQISSEVPQNLSASRPQDRQFILSSKKLLLSDSGFYLCAWSGYRMPANTEAFFGQGTRLTVV.

At least ten counts were recorded for this clonotype. V is TRBV29-1 and J is TRBJ2-5, with D hard to call. With 7 bases removed from V and 4 bases from J, the gap between germline ends came to 13 bases. CDR1 is SQVTM, CDR2 ANQGSEA, per germline. The length of the CDR3 is 12 residues. The CDR3 DNA reads as TGCAGCGCGGCCGAGGCTAGAGAGACCCAGTACTTC. Its translation: CSAAEARETQYF.